This T cell receptor beta chain was recorded in a study of cytomegalovirus exposure and HLA in healthy donors. Study-wide results and limits: Both high specificity and high sensitivity reportedly marked the classifier's diagnosis of cytomegalovirus status. Associated with cytomegalovirus, according to the listing, were 150 to 200 TCR beta chains. TCR sequences were mostly rare, though some public TCRs occurred in many donors.

Donors came from a validation cohort of approximately 110 subjects, distinct from the first 666-subject cohort. CDR1 and CDR2 (germline): SEHNR, FQNEAQ (reference sequence). The CDR3 spans 12 residues. As for this clone: The antigen remains unidentified. The germline gene is not matched at one end of the junction; a read error may be the cause.

TCRdb's table, derived via immunoSEQ multiplex PCR, lists solely in-frame clones and lacks some. The table records under 250,000 clones, around 86% of them present only once. V is TRBV7-9 and J is TRBJ2-7; 7 bases are a match to TRBD1. Material for sequencing was PBMCs. The TCR sequence derives from a woman aged 18 to 35 in good health and CMV-seropositive. CDR3 DNA: TGTGCCAGCAGCCGACCCGGGACAGAGGCCCTATTC. Protein product: CASSRPGTEALF.